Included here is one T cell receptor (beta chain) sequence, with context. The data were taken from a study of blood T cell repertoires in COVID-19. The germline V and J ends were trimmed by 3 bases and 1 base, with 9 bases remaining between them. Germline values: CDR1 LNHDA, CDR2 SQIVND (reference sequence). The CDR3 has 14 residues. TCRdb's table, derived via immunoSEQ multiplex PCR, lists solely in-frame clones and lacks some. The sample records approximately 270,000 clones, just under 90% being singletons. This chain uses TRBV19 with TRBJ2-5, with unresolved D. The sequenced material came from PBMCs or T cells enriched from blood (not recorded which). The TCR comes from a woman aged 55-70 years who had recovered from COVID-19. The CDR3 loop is CASSISQAQETQYF. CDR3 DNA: TGTGCCAGTAGTATCTCGCAGGCCCAAGAGACCCAGTACTTC.